The source of this T cell receptor beta chain is a study of blood T cell repertoires in COVID-19. Only in-frame clones appear in the TCRdb table, and some are missing; sequencing was by immunoSEQ multiplex PCR. The sample records 230,000 or so clones, roughly 80% being singletons. Trimming pared 0 bases from V and 1 base from J, leaving 9 bases between. Germline assignment: CDR1 SGHTA and CDR2 FQGNSA. This CDR3 has 15 residues. Source material: peripheral blood. The chain links TRBV7-2 to TRBJ1-1; possible D gene TRBD1, 5 bases. The receptor was derived from a man in his fifties with active or convalescent COVID-19. CDR3 region: CASSLAGGENTEAFF. The CDR3 DNA reads as TGTGCCAGCAGCTTAGCCGGGGGAGAGAACACTGAAGCTTTCTTT.